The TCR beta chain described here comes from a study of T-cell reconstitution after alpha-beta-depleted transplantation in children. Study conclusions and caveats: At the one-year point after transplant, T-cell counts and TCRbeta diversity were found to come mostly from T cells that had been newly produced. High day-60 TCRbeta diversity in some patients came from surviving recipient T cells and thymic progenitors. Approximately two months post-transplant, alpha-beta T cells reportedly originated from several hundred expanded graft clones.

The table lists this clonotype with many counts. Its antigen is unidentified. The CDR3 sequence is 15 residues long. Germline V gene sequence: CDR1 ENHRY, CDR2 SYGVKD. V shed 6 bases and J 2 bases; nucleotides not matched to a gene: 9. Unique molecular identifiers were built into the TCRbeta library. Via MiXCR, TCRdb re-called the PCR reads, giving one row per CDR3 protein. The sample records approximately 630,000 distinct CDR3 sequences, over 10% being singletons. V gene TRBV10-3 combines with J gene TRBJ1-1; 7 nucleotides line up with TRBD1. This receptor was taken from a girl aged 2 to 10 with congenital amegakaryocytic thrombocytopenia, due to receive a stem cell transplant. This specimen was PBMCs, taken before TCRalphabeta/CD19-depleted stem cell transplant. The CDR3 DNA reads TGTGCCATCAGCCCCGGGCGACAGGGCAACACTGAAGCTTTCTTT. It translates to CAISPGRQGNTEAFF.